This T cell receptor (beta chain) is drawn from a study of radiotherapy plus CTLA-4 blockade in lung cancer (dated by TCRdb to between 2018 and 2020). At the level of the whole study: Objective responses were observed in 18% of enrolled patients, and disease control was achieved in roughly 29%. General findings and caveats noted by the study authors: After treatment with radiotherapy and ipilimumab, TCR clones that originated in tumors expanded in peripheral blood. The strongest predictors of response, as reported, were early dynamic changes in blood T cell clones along with a rise in serum interferon-beta after radiation.

Library creation used the immunoSEQ multiplex PCR assay. Entries here come from immuneACCESS through TCRdb and include only in-frame sequences with V and J called. Some clones fail to appear in such tables; in the studies checked, an unresolved V gene covers under half of the shortfall, and the cause of the remainder is unknown. The sample records more than 40,000 clones, approximately 70% of which are singletons. The top ten clones comprise about 3.8% of the sample. In this study, focal radiation therapy paired with CTLA-4 blockade (ipilimumab) was tested in patients who had chemo-refractory metastatic non-small-cell lung cancer. As for this clone: Its antigen specificity is not known. No base quality values were provided; no much bigger clone lies one nucleotide off.

Deletion took 5 bases off V and 9 bases off J, with a span of 16 bases between the germline ends. From the cysteine up to the phenylalanine, the CDR3 has a length of 13 residues. Only CDR3 DNA is held: 39 bases, read in frame from base 1. As encoded in the germline V gene, CDR1 is SGHAT while CDR2 is FQNNGV. The TCR comes from a human donor with non-small cell lung cancer who had a complete response to radiotherapy plus ipilimumab. The receptor chain draws on TRBV11-2 and TRBJ1-1, and TRBD1 may be the D gene, going by 6 matching bases. Here the sequenced sample was peripheral blood, taken from a patient treated with radiotherapy plus ipilimumab. The CDR3 amino acid sequence is: CASSRWTALKAFF. The DNA sequence is given as TGTGCCAGCAGCCGGTGGACAGCACTGAAAGCTTTCTTT.